This T cell receptor beta chain derives from a study of shared clonotypes between healthy human individuals. Study-level results: In the sorted subsets, rarefaction showed sequencing was incomplete despite large depth. Larger estimated richness was generally seen in naive subsets than in memory subsets.

The assay was immunoSEQ multiplex PCR, and TCRdb's table has in-frame clones only and misses some. There are about 650,000 clones in the sample; roughly 95% occur only once, and roughly 0.1% lies in the top ten. In the case of this clone: Its cognate antigen is unknown.

CDR1 and CDR2 (germline): MDHEN, SYDVKM. With V trimmed by 6 bases and J by 0 bases, 8 bases remained unmatched. The CDR3 consists of 16 residues. Terminally differentiated effector memory CD45RA+ cells were left out of the naive CD8 fraction, which was CD45RO-negative and positively selected for CCR7. Donors had no recently reported acute infections or vaccinations and were HIV-negative. All the donors were Caucasian adults who lived in Nashville, Tennessee. The receptor comes from a woman aged 25 to 45 in good health. The sequenced sample consisted of naive CD8+ T cells sorted from blood. The chain links TRBV28 to TRBJ2-3; 8 nucleotides agree with TRBD2. The CDR3 coding sequence is TGTGCCAGCAGCCCCGCAGGACTAGCTAGCACAGATACGCAGTATTTT. It yields the protein CASSPAGLASTDTQYF. Drawing the rest from reference TRBV28 and TRBJ2-3, the complete variable domain is DVKVTQSSRYLVKRTGEKVFLECVQDMDHENMFWYRQDPGLGLRLIYFSYDVKMKEKGDIPEGYSVSREKKERFSLILESASTNQTSMYLCASSPAGLASTDTQYFGPGTRLTVL.